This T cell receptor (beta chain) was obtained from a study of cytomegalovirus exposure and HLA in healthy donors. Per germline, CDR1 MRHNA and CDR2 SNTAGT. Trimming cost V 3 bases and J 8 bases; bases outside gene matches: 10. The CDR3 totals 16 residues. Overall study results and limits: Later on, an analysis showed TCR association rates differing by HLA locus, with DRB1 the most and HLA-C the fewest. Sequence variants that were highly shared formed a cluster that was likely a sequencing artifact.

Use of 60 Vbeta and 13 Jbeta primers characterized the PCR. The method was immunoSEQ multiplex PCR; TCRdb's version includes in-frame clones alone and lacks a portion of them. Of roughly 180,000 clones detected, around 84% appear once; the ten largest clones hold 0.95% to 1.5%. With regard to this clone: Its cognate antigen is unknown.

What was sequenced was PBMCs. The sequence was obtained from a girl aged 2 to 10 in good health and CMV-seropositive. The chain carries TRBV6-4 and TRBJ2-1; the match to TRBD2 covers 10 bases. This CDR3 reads CASSEFSLAGVDEQFF. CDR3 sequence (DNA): TGTGCCAGCAGTGAATTTAGTCTAGCGGGAGTGGATGAGCAGTTCTTC.